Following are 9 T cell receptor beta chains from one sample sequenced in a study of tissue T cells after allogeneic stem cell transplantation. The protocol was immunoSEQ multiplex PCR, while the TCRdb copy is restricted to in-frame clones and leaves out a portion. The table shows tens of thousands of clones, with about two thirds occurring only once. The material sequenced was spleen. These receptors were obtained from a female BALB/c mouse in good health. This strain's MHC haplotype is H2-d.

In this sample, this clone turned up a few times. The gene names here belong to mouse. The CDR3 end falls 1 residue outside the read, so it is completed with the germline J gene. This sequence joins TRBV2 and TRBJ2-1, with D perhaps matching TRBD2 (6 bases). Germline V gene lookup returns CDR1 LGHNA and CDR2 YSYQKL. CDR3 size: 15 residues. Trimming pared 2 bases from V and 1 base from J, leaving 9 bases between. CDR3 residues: CASSQRLENYAEQFF. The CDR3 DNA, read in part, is TGTGCCAGCAGCCAAAGACTGGAGAACTATGCTGAGCAGTTC.

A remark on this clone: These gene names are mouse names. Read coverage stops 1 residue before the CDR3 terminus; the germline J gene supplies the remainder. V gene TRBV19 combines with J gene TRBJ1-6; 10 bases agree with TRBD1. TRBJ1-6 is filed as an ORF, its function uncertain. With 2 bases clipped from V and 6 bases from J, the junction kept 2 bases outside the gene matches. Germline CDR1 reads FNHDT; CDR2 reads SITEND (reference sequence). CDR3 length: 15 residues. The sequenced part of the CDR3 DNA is TGTGCCAGCAGTATGGGGGACAGGGGTAATTCGCCCCTCTAC. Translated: CASSMGDRGNSPLY. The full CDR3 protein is CASSMGDRGNSPLYF.

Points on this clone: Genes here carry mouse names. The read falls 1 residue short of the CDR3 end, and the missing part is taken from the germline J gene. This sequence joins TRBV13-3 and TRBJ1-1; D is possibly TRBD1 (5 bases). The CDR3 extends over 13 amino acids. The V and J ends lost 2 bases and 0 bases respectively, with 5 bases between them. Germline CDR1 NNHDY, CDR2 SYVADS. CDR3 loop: CASSETENTEVFF. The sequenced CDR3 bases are TGTGCCAGCAGTGAGACAGAGAACACAGAAGTCTTC.

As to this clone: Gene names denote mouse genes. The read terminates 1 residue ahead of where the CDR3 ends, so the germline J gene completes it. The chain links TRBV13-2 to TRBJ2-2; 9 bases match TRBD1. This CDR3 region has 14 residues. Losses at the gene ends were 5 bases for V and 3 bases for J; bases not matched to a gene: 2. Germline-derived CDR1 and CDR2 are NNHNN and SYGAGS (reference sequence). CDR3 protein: CASGTGGDTGQLYF. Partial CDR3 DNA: TGTGCCAGCGGGACAGGGGGAGACACCGGGCAGCTCTAC.

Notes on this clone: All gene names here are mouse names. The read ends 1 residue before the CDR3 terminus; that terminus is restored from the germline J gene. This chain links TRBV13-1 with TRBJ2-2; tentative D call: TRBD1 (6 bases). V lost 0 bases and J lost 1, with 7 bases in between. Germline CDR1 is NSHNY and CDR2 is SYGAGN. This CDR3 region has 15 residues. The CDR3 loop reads CASSDAQGNTGQLYF. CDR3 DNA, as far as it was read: TGTGCCAGCAGTGATGCACAGGGAAACACCGGGCAGCTCTAC.

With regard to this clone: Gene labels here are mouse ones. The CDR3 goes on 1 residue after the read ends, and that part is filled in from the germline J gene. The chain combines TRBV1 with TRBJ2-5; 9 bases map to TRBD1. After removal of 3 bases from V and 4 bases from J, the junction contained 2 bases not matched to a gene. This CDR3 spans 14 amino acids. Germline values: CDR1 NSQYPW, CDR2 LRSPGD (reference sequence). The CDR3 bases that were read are TGCACCTGCAGTGCTGGGACAGGGAAAGACACCCAGTAC. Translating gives CTCSAGTGKDTQY. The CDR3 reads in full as CTCSAGTGKDTQYF. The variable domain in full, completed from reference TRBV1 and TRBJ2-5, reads VTLLEQNPRWRLVPRGQAVNLRCILKNSQYPWMSWYQQDLQKQLQWLFTLRSPGDKEVKSLPGADYLATRVTDTELRLQVANMSQGRTLYCTCSAGTGKDTQYFGPGTRLLVL.

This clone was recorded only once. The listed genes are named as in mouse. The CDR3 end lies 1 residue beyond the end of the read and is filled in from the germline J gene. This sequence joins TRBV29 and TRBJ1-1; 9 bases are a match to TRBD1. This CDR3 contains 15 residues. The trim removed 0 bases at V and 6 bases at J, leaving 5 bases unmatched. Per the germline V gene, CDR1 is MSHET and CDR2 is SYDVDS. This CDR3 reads CASSLSGTGKAEVFF. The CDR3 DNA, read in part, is TGTGCTAGCAGTTTATCTGGGACAGGGAAGGCAGAAGTCTTC.

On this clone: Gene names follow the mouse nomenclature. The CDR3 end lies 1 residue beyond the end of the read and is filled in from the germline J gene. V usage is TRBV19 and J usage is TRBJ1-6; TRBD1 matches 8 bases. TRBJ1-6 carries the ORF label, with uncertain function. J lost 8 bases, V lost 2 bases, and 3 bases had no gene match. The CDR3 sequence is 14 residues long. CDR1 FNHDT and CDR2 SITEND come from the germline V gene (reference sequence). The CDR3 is CASSIQGAYSPLYF. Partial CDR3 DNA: TGTGCCAGCAGTATTCAGGGGGCATATTCGCCCCTCTAC.

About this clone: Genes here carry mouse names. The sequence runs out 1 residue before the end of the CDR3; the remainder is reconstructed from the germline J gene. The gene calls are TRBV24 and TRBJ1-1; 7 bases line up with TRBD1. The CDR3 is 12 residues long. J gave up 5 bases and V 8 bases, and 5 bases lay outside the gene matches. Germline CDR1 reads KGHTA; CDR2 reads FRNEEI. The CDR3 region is CASPPGQTEVFF. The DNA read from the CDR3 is TGTGCCAGCCCACCGGGACAGACAGAAGTCTTC.